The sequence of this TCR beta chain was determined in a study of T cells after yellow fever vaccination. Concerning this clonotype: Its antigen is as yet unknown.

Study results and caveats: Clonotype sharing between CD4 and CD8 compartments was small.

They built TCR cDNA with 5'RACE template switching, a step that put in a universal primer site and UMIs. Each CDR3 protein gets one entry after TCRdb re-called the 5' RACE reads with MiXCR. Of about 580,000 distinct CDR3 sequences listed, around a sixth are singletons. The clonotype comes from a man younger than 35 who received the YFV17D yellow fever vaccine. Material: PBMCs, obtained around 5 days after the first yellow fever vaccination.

Written as DNA, the CDR3 is TGCGCCAGCAGACAAGGACAGGGGATATATGGCTACACCTTC. Translated, it gives CASRQGQGIYGYTF. J is TRBJ1-2 and V is TRBV5-1; 9 positions match TRBD1. CDR3 length equals 14 residues. In germline, CDR1 is SGHRS, CDR2 YFSETQ. With 5 bases clipped from V and 5 bases from J, the junction kept 7 bases outside the gene matches.